These 27 T cell receptor beta chains came from one sample sequenced in a study of cytomegalovirus exposure and HLA in healthy donors. The PCR was carried out with 60 Vbeta primers and 13 Jbeta primers. Repertoires were generated with immunoSEQ multiplex PCR, while TCRdb's copy carries only in-frame clones and drops some. This table has about 140,000 clones, 80% appearing once. The sample was PBMCs. Source of these receptors: a man aged 40-50 years in good health and CMV-seronegative.

The sample holds a few counts of this clone. The chain joins TRBV5-6 to TRBJ1-2, with D unclear. CDR3 length: 13 residues. Germline loops: CDR1 SGHDT, CDR2 YYEEEE. V was trimmed by 2 bases and J by 8 bases, leaving 13 bases between them. The CDR3 spells CASSLEGLGGYTF. For the CDR3, the DNA is TGTGCCAGCAGCTTAGAAGGATTGGGCGGCTACACCTTC.

Written as DNA, the CDR3 is TGTGCCAGTAGTATAGATCTCCAGGGCAATCAGCCCCAGCATTTT. Its translation: CASSIDLQGNQPQHF. This chain connects TRBV19 to TRBJ1-5; D remains unclear. The CDR3 length is 15 residues. Germline CDR1 and CDR2: LNHDA and SQIVND (reference sequence). Trimming shortened V by 0 bases and J by 2 bases, and 8 bases separated the two germline ends. The complete variable domain, with remaining parts taken from reference TRBV19 and TRBJ1-5, reads DGGITQSPKYLFRKEGQNVTLSCEQNLNHDAMYWYRQDPGQGLRLIYYSQIVNDFQKGDIAEGYSVSREKKESFPLTVTSAQKNPTAFYLCASSIDLQGNQPQHFGDGTRLSIL.

The rearrangement joins TRBV16 to TRBJ1-1; the match to TRBD1 covers 7 bases. This CDR3 comprises 15 residues. The V gene end was trimmed by 2 bases and the J gene end by 6 bases; junction bases not matched to a gene: 9. Germline CDR1 KGHSY, CDR2 FQNENV. CDR3 residues: CASSQVRGRRSEAFF. The CDR3 DNA reads TGTGCCAGCAGCCAAGTAAGGGGGCGTCGGTCTGAAGCTTTCTTT. The full variable domain, rest sourced from reference TRBV16 and TRBJ1-1, is GEEVAQTPKHLVRGEGQKAKLYCAPIKGHSYVFWYQQVLKNEFKFLISFQNENVFDETGMPKERFSAKCLPNSPCSLEIQATKLEDSAVYFCASSQVRGRRSEAFFGQGTRLTVV.

In its sample, this clone was seen a few times. The rearrangement joins TRBV7-3 to TRBJ2-7; 13 nucleotides align to TRBD2. Germline V gene sequence: CDR1 SGHTA, CDR2 FQGTGA. Trimming at V came to 5 bases and at J to 7 bases, leaving 5 bases not matched to a gene. The CDR3 consists of 14 residues. CDR3: CASSEGLAGEEQYF. CDR3 sequence (DNA): TGTGCCAGCAGCGAAGGACTAGCGGGGGAAGAGCAGTACTTC. The whole variable domain, filled in from reference TRBV7-3 and TRBJ2-7, reads GAGVSQTPSNKVTEKGKYVELRCDPISGHTALYWYRQSLGQGPEFLIYFQGTGAADDSGLPNDRFFAVRPEGSVSTLKIQRTERGDSAVYLCASSEGLAGEEQYFGPGTRLTVT.

This rearrangement joins TRBV7-9 to TRBJ2-6; 12 bases line up with TRBD1. Germline CDR1 reads SEHNR; CDR2 reads FQNEAQ (reference sequence). The CDR3 covers 17 residues. J lost 2 bases, V lost 7 bases, and 6 bases had no gene match. CDR3 protein: CASTRDRGRTGANVLTF. CDR3 coding DNA: TGTGCCAGCACCCGGGACAGGGGGCGAACTGGGGCCAACGTCCTGACTTTC.

Points on this clone: At one end the junction does not follow the germline gene, possibly because of a read error. This rearrangement joins TRBV27 to TRBJ1-6; D perhaps matches TRBD1 (6 bases). This CDR3 contains 16 residues. In germline, CDR1 is MNHEY, CDR2 SMNVEV (reference sequence). The CDR3 coding sequence is TGTGCCAGCAGTTTAACTAGGGGGTCCTTTAATTCACCCCTCCACTTT. Protein: CASSLTRGSFNSPLHF.

This clone appeared a single time. The chain combines TRBV27 with TRBJ1-3; a weak D match, TRBD1 (5 bases). Germline CDR1 MNHEY, CDR2 SMNVEV (reference sequence). V was cut by 2 bases and J by 3 bases, with 8 bases left in between. The CDR3 length is 14 residues. CDR3 nucleotides: TGTGCCAGCAGTTTAAGGGGAAATGGAAACACCATATATTTT. Translated, it gives CASSLRGNGNTIYF.

The chain combines TRBV7-3 with TRBJ2-5; D unclear. Trimming shortened V by 2 bases and J by 1 base, and 11 bases separated the two germline ends. From germline, CDR1 is SGHTA and CDR2 FQGTGA. This CDR3 spans 15 amino acids. CDR3 coding DNA: TGTGCCAGCAGCTTAGGTCGTAAACTCCAAGAGACCCAGTACTTC. Translation gives CASSLGRKLQETQYF.

The V call is TRBV27, the J call TRBJ1-1, with TRBD1 identical over 9 bases. Per the germline V gene, CDR1 is MNHEY and CDR2 is SMNVEV (reference sequence). This CDR3 spans 14 amino acids. V lost 3 bases and J lost 4; bases outside the gene matches: 3. The CDR3 loop is CASSFTGGGTEAFF. The CDR3 DNA reads as TGTGCCAGCAGTTTCACAGGGGGCGGCACTGAAGCTTTCTTT.

V is TRBV19 and J is TRBJ2-1; 10 nucleotides line up with TRBD1. V gave up 9 bases and J gave up 6 bases; unmatched junction bases: 5. Germline V CDR1 and CDR2: LNHDA, SQIVND (reference sequence). This CDR3 region has 13 residues. CDR3 sequence (DNA): TGTGCCAGCCGGGACAGGGGAGTCAATGAGCAGTTCTTC. It codes for CASRDRGVNEQFF.

This clone was counted once. The chain joins TRBV5-6 to TRBJ1-5, with 7 bases aligning to TRBD1. The germline V gene encodes CDR1 SGHDT and CDR2 YYEEEE. The CDR3 covers 15 residues. V was pared by 4 bases and J by 0 bases, with 4 bases of the junction left unmatched. CDR3 in amino acids: CASSRTGSSNQPQHF. The CDR3 DNA reads TGTGCCAGCAGCCGGACAGGATCTAGCAATCAGCCCCAGCATTTT.

As concerns this clone: At the DNA level, this CDR3 is encoded by other sequences in the same sample as well. V is TRBV2 and J is TRBJ1-6, with 8 bases identical to TRBD1. Losses at the gene ends were 7 bases for V and 13 bases for J; bases not matched to a gene: 9. The CDR3 has 13 residues. From germline, CDR1 is SNHLY and CDR2 FYNNEI. CDR3 nucleotides: TGTGCCAGCAAGGGACAGGCAGGTTCCCCCCTCCACTTT. Translated, it gives CASKGQAGSPLHF.

The chain employs TRBV9 and TRBJ2-7, with TRBD1 matching 8 bases. J gave up 2 bases and V 3 bases, and 7 bases lay outside the gene matches. The CDR3 is 15 amino acids. The germline gives CDR1 SGDLS, CDR2 YYNGEE. The DNA for the CDR3 is TGTGCCAGCAGCGCGGGGGCAGGGGGCACCTACGAGCAGTACTTC. Translation gives CASSAGAGGTYEQYF.

The rearrangement joins TRBV5-1 to TRBJ1-3; no definite D call. CDR3 size: 14 residues. The V and J ends lost 1 base and 0 bases respectively, with 5 bases between them. Germline loops: CDR1 SGHRS, CDR2 YFSETQ. In DNA form, the CDR3 reads TGCGCCAGCAGCTTGTCCAACTCTGGAAACACCATATATTTT. This gives the protein CASSLSNSGNTIYF.

This chain connects TRBV14 to TRBJ2-7, with TRBD1 matching over 7 bases. V dropped 5 bases and J dropped 4; count of bases not matched to a gene: 8. There are 14 residues in the CDR3. Germline CDR1 reads SGHDN; CDR2 reads FVKESK. CDR3 sequence (DNA): TGTGCCAGCAGCGCTACAGGGGAAACATACGAGCAGTACTTC. Amino acids: CASSATGETYEQYF.

This chain links TRBV18 with TRBJ1-4; D not resolved. CDR1 and CDR2 from the germline V gene are KGHSH and LQKENI. The CDR3 loop spans 16 amino acids. V gave up 4 bases and J gave up 3 bases, with 15 bases separating them. In DNA, the CDR3 is TGTGCCAGCTCACTTGAGGTGGCTCCCCCTAATGAAAAACTGTTTTTT. It yields the protein CASSLEVAPPNEKLFF.

Turning to this clone: The junction departs from germline at one end; a sequencing error may be responsible. V gene TRBV7-7 combines with J gene TRBJ2-1; D is ambiguous. This CDR3 contains 14 residues. CDR1 and CDR2 from the germline V gene are SSHAT and FNYEAQ (reference sequence). This CDR3 is CASSSSAPSNEQFF. The CDR3 DNA sequence: TGTGCTAGCAGCTCGAGCGCCCCATCGAATGAGCAGTTCTTC.

The V and J genes are TRBV5-1 and TRBJ1-4, with 7 bases aligning to TRBD1. Germline loops: CDR1 SGHRS, CDR2 YFSETQ. The CDR3 sequence is 15 residues long. The J segment lost 5 bases and the V segment lost 2 bases, leaving 6 bases of the junction unmatched. Here the CDR3 DNA reads TGCGCCAGCAGCTTAACGGGACAGCTGAATGAAAAACTGTTTTTT. This codes for CASSLTGQLNEKLFF.

DNA of the CDR3: TGTGCTAGTGGTTTGGACGACTGGACAGGGCATGGAGAGACCCAGTACTTC. Translated: CASGLDDWTGHGETQYF. V is TRBV12-5 and J is TRBJ2-5; 8 nucleotides agree with TRBD1. CDR1 LGHNT and CDR2 FRNRAP come from the germline V gene. The ends lost 1 base at V and 4 bases at J; junction bases unmatched: 11. The CDR3 contains 17 residues.

As concerns this clone: The germline gene is not matched at one end of the junction; a read error may be the cause. The V call is TRBV7-7, the J call TRBJ2-1; 11 bases line up with TRBD2. Germline V gives CDR1 SSHAT, CDR2 FNYEAQ (reference sequence). CDR3 length equals 16 residues. The CDR3 here is CASSLGTSGSMREQFF. As DNA, the CDR3 is TGTGCTAGCAGCCTTGGGACTAGCGGTTCAATGCGGGAGCAGTTCTTC.

The V and J genes are TRBV30 and TRBJ1-3; 9 nucleotides agree with TRBD1. Germline V gives CDR1 GTSNPN, CDR2 SVGIG (reference sequence). CDR3 length: 19 amino acids. Losses at the gene ends were 2 bases for V and 0 bases for J; bases not matched to a gene: 14. This chain's CDR3 is CAWSQPTGGPAYSGNTIYF. DNA of the CDR3: TGTGCCTGGAGTCAACCTACAGGGGGCCCGGCCTACTCTGGAAACACCATATATTTT.

This rearrangement joins TRBV5-8 to TRBJ1-5; D remains ambiguous. Germline V CDR1 and CDR2: SGHTS, YDEGEE. V gave up 8 bases and J gave up 7 bases, with 22 bases separating them. The CDR3 length is 15 residues. CDR3 coding DNA: TGTGCCAGTGGGAGAGACGGAGACTTCCGACAGCCCCAGCATTTT. Translation gives CASGRDGDFRQPQHF.

This clone has just one count. The sample has other DNA sequences that encode this CDR3 too. The chain has TRBV4-3 and TRBJ1-1; D possibly corresponds to TRBD1 (6 bases). With 5 bases removed from V and 5 bases from J, the gap between germline ends came to 9 bases. In germline, CDR1 is LGHNA, CDR2 YSLEER. The CDR3 sequence is 12 residues long. The CDR3 bases are TGCGCCAGCAGCTTACAGGGAACTGAAGCTTTCTTT. This codes for CASSLQGTEAFF.

The chain employs TRBV7-9 and TRBJ2-7, with D possibly TRBD2 on 6 matching bases. This CDR3 contains 13 residues. V lost 3 bases, J lost 2 bases, and 8 bases lay in between. In germline, CDR1 is SEHNR, CDR2 FQNEAQ (reference sequence). As DNA, the CDR3 is TGTGCCAGCAGCTTTCGGGGGACCTACGAGCAGTACTTC. It is translated as CASSFRGTYEQYF.

The rearrangement uses TRBV20-1 and TRBJ2-7; TRBD1 is a possible D gene (6 bases). Germline-derived CDR1 and CDR2 are DFQATT and SNEGSKA (reference sequence). V shed 4 bases and J shed 9 bases, with 13 bases lying between them. CDR3 size: 11 residues. CDR3 bases: TGCAGTGCTACCCGGACAGAACGGCAGTACTTC. Its translation: CSATRTERQYF.

This rearrangement joins TRBV28 to TRBJ1-4, with 8 positions matching TRBD1. The V gene's germline CDR1 is MDHEN and CDR2 SYDVKM. The CDR3 covers 14 residues. The ends lost 5 bases at V and 2 bases at J; junction bases unmatched: 1. The CDR3 spells CASSPGGTNEKLFF. CDR3 DNA sequence: TGTGCCAGCAGTCCAGGGGGCACTAATGAAAAACTGTTTTTT. The complete variable domain, with remaining parts taken from reference TRBV28 and TRBJ1-4, reads DVKVTQSSRYLVKRTGEKVFLECVQDMDHENMFWYRQDPGLGLRLIYFSYDVKMKEKGDIPEGYSVSREKKERFSLILESASTNQTSMYLCASSPGGTNEKLFFGSGTQLSVL.

Remarks on this clone: Sequence at one end of the junction differs from germline and may be a read error. This specimen includes other DNA sequences encoding the same CDR3. The CDR3 loop is CASKIQGSSYNSPLHF. The CDR3, as DNA: TGTGCCAGCAAAATACAGGGTAGCTCCTATAATTCCCCCCTCCACTTT. The chain employs TRBV27 and TRBJ1-6; a possible D gene is TRBD1 (6 bases). The length of the CDR3 is 16 residues. Germline V gives CDR1 MNHEY, CDR2 SMNVEV (reference sequence).